The clone carrying this T cell receptor beta chain was seen a handful of times. Its target is not known. The sample originates from a study of cytomegalovirus exposure and HLA in healthy donors. About the study: From donors who were HLA-typed, an early data release held 75 million to 85 million unique TCRs. Study-wide results and caveats: Near-uniform donor sequencing depth was presumed by presence/absence analyses.

The PCR ran on 60 Vbeta and 13 Jbeta primers. Some clones are missing from TCRdb's copy, which holds only in-frame ones; the method was immunoSEQ multiplex PCR. The repertoire holds 100,000 to 150,000 clones, about 80% seen once, with 4.5% to 5.5% in the top ten. Those who donated were healthy bone marrow donors. Donors counted as nominally healthy when sampled, yet unrecorded immune exposures were likely. Germline V lookup: CDR1 SGHVS, CDR2 FQNEAQ. The V gene lost 4 bases and the J gene lost 4 bases, with 17 bases spanning the gap. The CDR3 runs to 16 residues. The gene calls are TRBV7-8 and TRBJ2-1; D is uncertain. The sequencing sample was made of PBMCs. The source is a man aged 30-40 years in good health and CMV-seronegative. The CDR3 coding sequence is TGTGCCAGCAGCTCGAGCGTTGCGGAACATTACAATGAGCAGTTCTTC. This gives the protein CASSSSVAEHYNEQFF. Full variable domain (outside the CDR3, taken from reference TRBV7-8 and TRBJ2-1): GAGVSQSPRYKVAKRGQDVALRCDPISGHVSLFWYQQALGQGPEFLTYFQNEAQLDKSGLPSDRFFAERPEGSVSTLKIQRTQQEDSAVYLCASSSSVAEHYNEQFFGPGTRLTVL.